This T cell receptor beta chain is from a study of cytomegalovirus exposure and HLA in healthy donors. A remark on this clone: Its antigen remains unidentified.

PCR involved 60 Vbeta and 13 Jbeta primers. The repertoire was sequenced with immunoSEQ multiplex PCR; TCRdb's copy has only in-frame clones and lacks some. The ten top clones account for 6.5% to 7%, within a sample of approximately 110,000 clones. Notes on the study in general: A link between a missense DCLRE1C variant and TCR beta V- and J-gene trimming emerged from a later analysis. On later analysis, the bulk of CMV-associated TCR beta chains appeared to be HLA-restricted.

This TCR was recovered from a man aged 35 to 55 in good health and CMV-seropositive. The specimen was PBMCs.

CDR3 DNA: TGTGCCAGCAGCTTAACACTGAACACTGAAGCTTTCTTT. It translates to CASSLTLNTEAFF. The chain recombines TRBV11-2 with TRBJ1-1; D unclear. This CDR3 comprises 13 residues. CDR1 is SGHAT and CDR2 is FQNNGV in the germline V gene. V lost 2 bases and J 0 bases, leaving 4 bases between the germline ends.